These 16 T cell receptor beta chains originate from one sample sequenced in a study of T cell changes during pregnancy in multiple sclerosis. TCRdb's table, derived via immunoSEQ multiplex PCR, lists solely in-frame clones and lacks some. Of roughly 80,000 clones listed, 90% to 95% are singletons. The specimen comprised peripheral blood, sampled in the first trimester of pregnancy. These receptors came from a female donor with multiple sclerosis, enrolled in a pregnancy study.

V usage is TRBV2 and J usage is TRBJ2-1, with D tentatively TRBD2 (6 bases). Trimming pared 3 bases from V and 4 bases from J, leaving 16 bases between. The germline V gene has CDR1 SNHLY and CDR2 FYNNEI. This CDR3 has 16 residues. Here the CDR3 DNA reads TGTGCCAGCAGTGAGAGAGGCGGGACCCTTTACAATGAGCAGTTCTTC. As protein: CASSERGGTLYNEQFF.

This chain links TRBV9 with TRBJ1-1; D is unclear. V was clipped by 0 bases and J by 4 bases, with 13 bases between them. Germline V gene lookup returns CDR1 SGDLS and CDR2 YYNGEE. The CDR3 consists of 15 residues. The chain's CDR3 is CASSVALGRSTEAFF. The CDR3 region has the DNA TGTGCCAGCAGCGTAGCCTTGGGGAGGAGCACTGAAGCTTTCTTT.

The J gene is TRBJ2-1, the V gene TRBV7-6, with TRBD2 matching over 9 bases. This CDR3 region has 17 residues. J gave up 7 bases and V 5 bases, and 15 bases lay outside the gene matches. Germline CDR1 SGHVS, CDR2 FNYEAQ. CDR3 residues: CASSKVGLAGAGNEQFF. The CDR3 bases are TGTGCCAGCAGCAAAGTAGGTTTAGCGGGGGCCGGGAATGAGCAGTTCTTC.

CDR3 DNA sequence: TGTGCCAGCAGTTTATTGAGGCGTATCCGCACAGATACGCAGTATTTT. It yields the protein CASSLLRRIRTDTQYF. The rearrangement links TRBV28 to TRBJ2-3; D is undetermined. V lost 1 base, J lost 1 base, and 12 bases lay in between. The germline CDR1 and CDR2 sequences are MDHEN and SYDVKM. CDR3 length: 16 residues. The full variable domain, completed using reference TRBV28 and TRBJ2-3, is DVKVTQSSRYLVKRTGEKVFLECVQDMDHENMFWYRQDPGLGLRLIYFSYDVKMKEKGDIPEGYSVSREKKERFSLILESASTNQTSMYLCASSLLRRIRTDTQYFGPGTRLTVL.

In the case of this clone: This CDR3 is also generated by other DNA sequences in the sample. This chain connects TRBV18 to TRBJ1-2, with D uncertain. The V gene's germline CDR1 is KGHSH and CDR2 LQKENI. The CDR3 has 13 amino acids. V was shortened by 3 bases and J by 3 bases, with 8 bases between the two germline ends. The CDR3 sequence is CASSPDRDYGYTF. The CDR3 DNA is TGTGCCAGCTCACCGGATCGGGACTATGGCTACACCTTC.

This chain links TRBV18 with TRBJ1-1; D unresolved. This CDR3 comprises 14 residues. Trimming stripped 0 bases from V and 2 bases from J, with 7 bases between. In germline, CDR1 is KGHSH, CDR2 LQKENI. CDR3 residues: CASSPPSTNTEAFF. DNA of the CDR3: TGTGCCAGCTCACCACCAAGCACCAACACTGAAGCTTTCTTT.

The gene calls are TRBV19 and TRBJ2-3, with a weak D call TRBD2 (7 bases). Trimming stripped 9 bases from V and 0 bases from J, with 16 bases between. The CDR3 is 15 amino acids. CDR1 LNHDA and CDR2 SQIVND come from the germline V gene (reference sequence). CDR3: CARGPQGGSTDTQYF. The CDR3 DNA follows: TGTGCCAGAGGCCCACAGGGAGGGAGCACAGATACGCAGTATTTT.

This CDR3 is CASSQLSTGTQETQYF. CDR3 DNA: TGCGCCAGCAGCCAACTTTCCACAGGGACCCAAGAGACCCAGTACTTC. The chain is built from TRBV4-1 and TRBJ2-5; perhaps TRBD1 as D (6 bases). The CDR3 is made up of 16 amino acids. With 2 bases removed from V and 1 base from J, the gap between germline ends came to 14 bases. CDR1 is MGHRA and CDR2 is YSYEKL in the germline V gene.

The V gene is TRBV7-2, the J gene TRBJ2-7; D perhaps matches TRBD1 (6 bases). CDR3 length: 15 residues. V was cut by 1 base and J by 2 bases, with 12 bases left in between. Germline CDR1 and CDR2: SGHTA and FQGNSA. CDR3 sequence (DNA): TGTGCCAGCAGCTTAGATCCAGGGGTGCCCTACGAGCAGTACTTC. This sequence encodes CASSLDPGVPYEQYF.

The rearrangement joins TRBV6-5 to TRBJ2-1; the match to TRBD1 covers 9 bases. The CDR3 is 15 amino acids. Germline-derived CDR1 and CDR2 are MNHEY and SVGAGI. V lost 2 bases and J lost 4; bases outside the gene matches: 3. This chain's CDR3 is CASSYEQGAYNEQFF. The CDR3 nucleotides are TGTGCCAGCAGTTACGAACAGGGGGCATACAATGAGCAGTTCTTC.

V is TRBV21-1 and J is TRBJ2-5; the table's TRBD1 call for D was not verified on the DNA. TRBV21-1 is described as a pseudogene. This CDR3 spans 18 amino acids. This CDR3 is CASTLFKSGRQGPRTQYF. The CDR3 DNA follows: TGTGCCAGCACCCTCTTTAAATCCGGTAGACAGGGCCCTAGGACCCAGTACTTC.

This chain connects TRBV30 to TRBJ2-2, with D uncertain. V lost 4 bases, J lost 2 bases, and 8 bases lay in between. The CDR3 sequence is 13 residues long. The germline V gene encodes CDR1 GTSNPN and CDR2 SVGIG (reference sequence). CDR3 DNA sequence: TGTGCCTGGACTAGACTCAACACCGGGGAGCTGTTTTTT. Protein: CAWTRLNTGELFF.

The rearrangement links TRBV2 to TRBJ2-2; maybe TRBD1 (6 bases). V was trimmed by 4 bases and J by 2 bases, leaving 11 bases between them. The germline CDR1 and CDR2 sequences are SNHLY and FYNNEI. The CDR3 has 15 residues. The CDR3 here is CASSARGQNTGELFF. CDR3 sequence (DNA): TGTGCCAGCAGTGCCAGGGGCCAAAACACCGGGGAGCTGTTTTTT.

V gene TRBV28 combines with J gene TRBJ2-3; 8 bases are a match to TRBD1. The V gene's germline CDR1 is MDHEN and CDR2 SYDVKM. The CDR3 contains 16 residues. The ends lost 6 bases at V and 2 bases at J; junction bases unmatched: 10. For the CDR3, the DNA is TGTGCCAGCAGCACACGACAGGGGTCGTACACAGATACGCAGTATTTT. Protein sequence: CASSTRQGSYTDTQYF.

V is TRBV19 and J is TRBJ1-2, with 11 positions matching TRBD1. Germline CDR1 reads LNHDA; CDR2 reads SQIVND (reference sequence). J lost 3 bases, V lost 5 bases, and 8 bases had no gene match. This CDR3 has 16 amino acids. Here the CDR3 DNA reads TGTGCCAGTAGTCCGACCGGGACAGGGGGATACTATGGCTACACCTTC. Residues: CASSPTGTGGYYGYTF.

The rearrangement links TRBV14 to TRBJ2-3, with 8 bases that match TRBD2. CDR3 length: 18 amino acids. J was trimmed by 2 bases and V by 0 bases; bases with no gene match: 10. Germline CDR1 SGHDN, CDR2 FVKESK. The CDR3 DNA reads TGTGCCAGCAGCCAAGACACCGGGGGGGCAGTCTACACAGATACGCAGTATTTT. Its translation is CASSQDTGGAVYTDTQYF.